These 26 T cell receptor beta chains originate from one sample sequenced in a study of T cell responses to AZD1222 COVID-19 vaccine. Sequenced by immunoSEQ multiplex PCR; TCRdb stores in-frame clones only, minus some. The profile shows about 150,000 clones, 80% to 95% of them singletons. The source material was peripheral blood, sampled 28 days after the second AZD1222 dose. The receptor set was obtained from an adult who received the AZD1222 COVID-19 vaccine.

This clone has just one count. The V and J genes are TRBV13 and TRBJ1-2; no firm D call. V lost 5 bases and J 4 bases, leaving 14 bases between the germline ends. The CDR3 totals 14 residues. From germline, CDR1 is PRHDT and CDR2 FYEKMQ (reference sequence). The CDR3 sequence is CASSVDGQFYGYTF. CDR3 bases: TGTGCCAGCAGCGTAGACGGTCAGTTCTATGGCTACACCTTC.

This chain joins TRBV7-6 and TRBJ2-7; TRBD2 matches at 13 bases. Germline V lookup: CDR1 SGHVS, CDR2 FNYEAQ. V shed 2 bases and J 5 bases; nucleotides not matched to a gene: 6. The CDR3 runs to 16 residues. DNA for the CDR3: TGTGCCAGCAGCTTACAGACTAGCGGGGGGTTCCACGAGCAGTACTTC. Protein product: CASSLQTSGGFHEQYF.

There are a few counts of this clone. This rearrangement joins TRBV19 to TRBJ1-1; TRBD1 is a possible D gene (5 bases). Germline V CDR1 and CDR2: LNHDA, SQIVND (reference sequence). V lost 5 bases, J lost 1 base, and 14 bases lay in between. The CDR3 runs 15 residues. CDR3 residues: CASSPPGRANTEAFF. CDR3 coding DNA: TGTGCCAGTAGTCCCCCAGGGCGGGCGAACACTGAAGCTTTCTTT.

The chain carries TRBV9 and TRBJ2-1; weak D call: TRBD1 (5 bases). This CDR3 contains 15 residues. The ends were cut back, 4 bases at V and 0 bases at J, with 11 bases in the middle. The V gene's germline CDR1 is SGDLS and CDR2 YYNGEE. CDR3 amino acids: CASSTTGSSYNEQFF. Here the CDR3 DNA reads TGTGCCAGCAGCACTACAGGCAGCTCCTACAATGAGCAGTTCTTC.

The V and J genes are TRBV4-2 and TRBJ2-1, with TRBD2 as a possible D gene (6 bases). Germline CDR1 and CDR2: LGHNA and YNFKEQ. The length of the CDR3 is 15 residues. The V gene lost 0 bases and the J gene lost 9 bases, with 15 bases spanning the gap. Here the CDR3 reads CASSQEGRDVVEQFF. CDR3 nucleotide sequence: TGTGCCAGCAGCCAAGAGGGGCGGGATGTGGTTGAGCAGTTCTTC.

This chain links TRBV6-2 or TRBV6-3 with TRBJ1-5; 7 nucleotides match TRBD1. The junction had 10 bases not matched to a gene; V was cut back by 4 bases and J by 1 base. Germline V CDR1 and CDR2: MNHEY, SVGEGT. The CDR3 totals 17 residues. CDR3 amino acids: CASSLDITGVSNQPQHF. The CDR3 region has the DNA TGTGCCAGCAGTTTAGATATCACAGGGGTAAGCAATCAGCCCCAGCATTTT.

The chain couples TRBV19 to TRBJ1-5; D uncertain. Germline values: CDR1 LNHDA, CDR2 SQIVND (reference sequence). The germline V and J ends were trimmed by 4 bases and 7 bases, with 11 bases remaining between them. CDR3 size: 13 residues. The CDR3 loop is CASSKGVWQPQHF. In DNA form, the CDR3 reads TGTGCCAGTAGTAAGGGAGTTTGGCAGCCCCAGCATTTT.

The chain carries TRBV29-1 and TRBJ1-5; D unclear. Germline-derived CDR1 and CDR2 are SQVTM and ANQGSEA. V lost 4 bases to trimming and J lost 2 bases, with 9 bases between them. The CDR3 has 13 amino acids. The CDR3, as DNA: TGCAGCGTTGCGTACTGGGGCAATCAGCCCCAGCATTTT. Translated: CSVAYWGNQPQHF.

The chain has TRBV11-2 and TRBJ1-4; D unresolved. The CDR3 runs to 13 residues. Germline V gives CDR1 SGHAT, CDR2 FQNNGV. Trimming took 4 bases from V and 6 from J, leaving 9 bases between them. The DNA for the CDR3 is TGTGCCAGCAGCTCGGGCCCTTATGAAAAACTGTTTTTT. Its translation: CASSSGPYEKLFF.

The chain is built from TRBV6-5 and TRBJ2-1; the D is unclear. CDR3 length equals 13 residues. The germline V gene has CDR1 MNHEY and CDR2 SVGAGI. Trimming shortened V by 0 bases and J by 8 bases, and 8 bases separated the two germline ends. The CDR3, as DNA: TGTGCCAGCAGTTACTCGCTAGGGTATGAGCAGTTCTTC. Encoded protein: CASSYSLGYEQFF.

The rearrangement uses TRBV21-1 and TRBJ2-7; the D segment call TRBD2 is taken from the table without a DNA check. TRBV21-1 is listed as a pseudogene. The CDR3 is made up of 15 amino acids. The CDR3 here is CASTEPSTSSDEQYF. The CDR3 nucleotides are TGTGCCAGCACGGAGCCTTCGACTAGTAGTGACGAGCAGTACTTC.

This clone was picked up one time. In DNA, the CDR3 is TGTGCCATCAGTGAGTCCCTAGCGGGGGCAGCTGAGCAGTTCTTC. Its translation: CAISESLAGAAEQFF. The chain employs TRBV10-3 and TRBJ2-1; 10 bases align to TRBD2. V lost 0 bases and J lost 9; bases outside the gene matches: 5. CDR1 is ENHRY, CDR2 SYGVKD, per germline. CDR3 length: 15 amino acids.

The chain couples TRBV6-5 to TRBJ1-4; D uncertain. The V end was cut by 4 bases, the J end by 4 bases, with 13 bases between. CDR1 and CDR2 (germline): MNHEY, SVGAGI. The CDR3 spans 15 residues. In nucleotides, the CDR3 is TGTGCCAGCAGTTTTTTGTGGTGGATTAATGAAAAACTGTTTTTT. It translates to CASSFLWWINEKLFF.

The V and J genes are TRBV6-2 or TRBV6-3 and TRBJ2-5; the match to TRBD1 covers 10 bases. After removal of 2 bases from V and 4 bases from J, the junction contained 16 bases not matched to a gene. This CDR3 spans 19 amino acids. Germline CDR1 MNHEY, CDR2 SVGEGT. CDR3 protein: CASSYPARGGTGVRETQYF. As DNA, the CDR3 is TGTGCCAGCAGTTACCCAGCCCGGGGCGGGACAGGGGTGAGAGAGACCCAGTACTTC.

The chain recombines TRBV2 with TRBJ2-2, with 12 bases aligning to TRBD2. The CDR3 is 15 amino acids. With 5 bases clipped from V and 6 bases from J, the junction kept 4 bases outside the gene matches. Germline CDR1 SNHLY, CDR2 FYNNEI. CDR3 bases: TGTGCCAGCAGTCGGACTAGCGGGGTTGCCGGGGAGCTGTTTTTT. This sequence encodes CASSRTSGVAGELFF.

This chain links TRBV3-1 (or the pseudogene TRBV3-2) with TRBJ2-7; TRBD2 agrees at 11 bases. This CDR3 is 16 amino acids long. The V gene end was trimmed by 2 bases and the J gene end by 2 bases; junction bases not matched to a gene: 5. CDR1 and CDR2 from the germline V gene are LGHDT and YNNKEL (reference sequence). CDR3 protein: CASSQRGGLAAYEQYF. CDR3 bases: TGTGCCAGCAGCCAACGAGGGGGACTAGCGGCCTACGAGCAGTACTTC.

The chain recombines TRBV19 with TRBJ1-5; no firm D call. This CDR3 comprises 11 residues. Germline assignment: CDR1 LNHDA and CDR2 SQIVND (reference sequence). DNA of the CDR3: TGTGCAACGGGTGTGGATGGGCCCCAGCATTTT. This sequence encodes CATGVDGPQHF.

This clone was recorded only once. V and J are TRBV7-9 and TRBJ1-6; D is unresolved. V was pared by 2 bases and J by 6 bases, with 2 bases between. The CDR3 is 12 amino acids. CDR1 is SEHNR and CDR2 is FQNEAQ in the germline V gene (reference sequence). The CDR3, as DNA: TGTGCCAGCAGCTTATTTAATTCACCCCTCCACTTT. It translates to CASSLFNSPLHF.

V gene TRBV5-1 combines with J gene TRBJ2-7, with D tentatively TRBD1 (5 bases). V lost 0 bases and J 3 bases, leaving 10 bases between the germline ends. This CDR3 is built from 14 residues. Germline loops: CDR1 SGHRS, CDR2 YFSETQ. The CDR3 reads CASSLGQNNYEQYF. The CDR3 bases are TGCGCCAGCAGCTTGGGACAGAATAACTACGAGCAGTACTTC.

The sample holds one count of this clone. The genes are TRBV27 and TRBJ2-3, with D possibly being TRBD1 or TRBD2 (5 bases each). CDR1 MNHEY and CDR2 SMNVEV come from the germline V gene (reference sequence). The CDR3 runs 14 residues. Trimming stripped 2 bases from V and 6 bases from J, with 12 bases between. The CDR3 sequence: CASSLRGAVDTQYF. Written as DNA, the CDR3 is TGTGCCAGCAGTTTAAGAGGGGCCGTGGATACGCAGTATTTT.

The count of this clone is one. This chain links TRBV7-9 with TRBJ1-1, with 8 bases aligning to TRBD1. The CDR3 runs to 14 residues. V gave up 5 bases and J gave up 3 bases; unmatched junction bases: 5. Germline assignment: CDR1 SEHNR and CDR2 FQNEAQ (reference sequence). The CDR3 sequence: CASSIGQGDTEAFF. The CDR3 region has the DNA TGTGCCAGCAGCATAGGACAGGGTGACACTGAAGCTTTCTTT. The variable domain in full, completed from reference TRBV7-9 and TRBJ1-1, reads DTGVSQNPRHKITKRGQNVTFRCDPISEHNRLYWYRQTLGQGPEFLTYFQNEAQLEKSRLLSDRFSAERPKGSFSTLEIQRTEQGDSAMYLCASSIGQGDTEAFFGQGTRLTVV.

The chain carries TRBV7-9 and TRBJ1-2, with 7 bases identical to TRBD1. Germline trimming cut 5 bases from V and 3 bases from J; bases unmatched to any gene: 0. The CDR3 has 12 residues. In germline, CDR1 is SEHNR, CDR2 FQNEAQ (reference sequence). The CDR3 loop is CASSDRDYGYTF. CDR3 DNA: TGTGCCAGCAGCGACAGGGACTATGGCTACACCTTC.

The V and J genes are TRBV12-5 and TRBJ2-5, with a weak D call TRBD2 (7 bases). The CDR3 runs to 14 residues. Germline CDR1 and CDR2: LGHNT and FRNRAP. Deletions cut 5 bases from V and 7 bases from J, with 17 bases between. CDR3 in DNA: TGTGCTAGTGGTCCCCACGGGGGGCAGGGGACCCAGTACTTC. This translates into CASGPHGGQGTQYF. The whole variable domain, filled in from reference TRBV12-5 and TRBJ2-5, reads DARVTQTPRHKVTEMGQEVTMRCQPILGHNTVFWYRQTMMQGLELLAYFRNRAPLDDSGMPKDRFSAEMPDATLATLKIQPSEPRDSAVYFCASGPHGGQGTQYFGPGTRLLVL.

The rearrangement joins TRBV29-1 to TRBJ1-4, with TRBD1 matching 8 bases. Unmatched junction bases numbered 5, after V lost 6 bases and J lost 5 bases. This CDR3 comprises 13 residues. CDR1 and CDR2 (germline): SQVTM, ANQGSEA. In nucleotides, the CDR3 is TGCAGCGTGGGGGACAGGTCAAATGAAAAACTGTTTTTT. It yields the protein CSVGDRSNEKLFF. Variable domain in full (rest from reference TRBV29-1 and TRBJ1-4): SAVISQKPSRDICQRGTSLTIQCQVDSQVTMMFWYRQQPGQSLTLIATANQGSEATYESGFVIDKFPISRPNLTFSTLTVSNMSPEDSSIYLCSVGDRSNEKLFFGSGTQLSVL.

The chain has TRBV5-6 and TRBJ1-5, with D perhaps TRBD1 (6 bases). The CDR3 length is 14 residues. Germline V CDR1 and CDR2: SGHDT, YYEEEE. V dropped 0 bases and J dropped 2 bases, with 6 bases sitting between them. In DNA, the CDR3 is TGTGCCAGCAGCTTGGGGACAGGCAATCAGCCCCAGCATTTT. Its protein is CASSLGTGNQPQHF.

The rearrangement links TRBV30 to TRBJ2-3, with D unresolved. The ends were cut back, 1 base at V and 2 bases at J, with 7 bases in the middle. This CDR3 is built from 13 residues. Per the germline V gene, CDR1 is GTSNPN and CDR2 is SVGIG (reference sequence). The CDR3, as DNA: TGTGCCTGGAGTGACACCCTCACAGATACGCAGTATTTT. Its translation: CAWSDTLTDTQYF. Together with reference TRBV30 and TRBJ2-3, the CDR3 gives the full variable domain: SQTIHQWPATLVQPVGSPLSLECTVEGTSNPNLYWYRQAAGRGLQLLFYSVGIGQISSEVPQNLSASRPQDRQFILSSKKLLLSDSGFYLCAWSDTLTDTQYFGPGTRLTVL.